These 6 T cell receptor beta chains were sequenced from one sample in a study of blood T cell repertoires in COVID-19. The method was immunoSEQ multiplex PCR; TCRdb's version includes in-frame clones alone and lacks a portion of them. The repertoire includes hundreds of thousands of clones, around 87% of them detected once, and 3.5% to 4.5% sits in the top ten. Sequenced sample: peripheral blood. The receptors come from a woman in her forties or fifties with active or convalescent COVID-19.

This rearrangement joins TRBV3-1 (or the pseudogene TRBV3-2) to TRBJ2-3; 14 bases map to TRBD2. Germline loops: CDR1 LGHDT, CDR2 YNNKEL (reference sequence). J lost 14 bases, V lost 5 bases, and 18 bases had no gene match. This CDR3 comprises 17 residues. This CDR3 reads CASSDKSKGTSGGAPYF. The DNA of the CDR3 is TGTGCCAGCAGCGACAAATCAAAAGGGACTAGCGGGGGAGCCCCGTATTTT.

The V and J genes are TRBV25-1 and TRBJ1-2; no reliable D call. Germline V CDR1 and CDR2: MGHDK, SYGVNS. Trimming took 6 bases from V and 0 from J, leaving 11 bases between them. The CDR3 sequence is 14 residues long. DNA for the CDR3: TGTGCCAGCAGGTCATACACCTCTAACTATGGCTACACCTTC. This encodes CASRSYTSNYGYTF.

The chain is built from TRBV30 and TRBJ2-6, with D possibly matching TRBD1 (6 bases). The germline gives CDR1 GTSNPN, CDR2 SVGIG (reference sequence). Trimming left V 5 bases short and J 2 bases short, with 13 bases between. The CDR3 totals 15 residues. DNA for the CDR3: TGTGCCTGGCACCTACCAGGGGCTGGGGCCAACGTCCTGACTTTC. It codes for CAWHLPGAGANVLTF.

This clone was seen a single time. V usage is TRBV9 and J usage is TRBJ1-2; D uncertain. The CDR3 contains 13 residues. The V end was cut by 7 bases, the J end by 5 bases, with 15 bases between. Germline CDR1 is SGDLS and CDR2 is YYNGEE. The CDR3 DNA reads as TGTGCCAGCGTAGGTTCCGGAGCATATGGCTACACCTTC. It encodes CASVGSGAYGYTF.

The chain carries TRBV19 and TRBJ2-3; maybe TRBD1 (5 bases). CDR1 and CDR2 (germline): LNHDA, SQIVND (reference sequence). This CDR3 region has 14 residues. Trimming left V 6 bases short and J 2 bases short, with 12 bases between. CDR3 DNA: TGTGCCAGTAGCCCTGGGGCCCCCACAGATACGCAGTATTTT. It encodes CASSPGAPTDTQYF.

The chain couples TRBV12-3 or TRBV12-4 to TRBJ1-2, with D tentatively TRBD1 (5 bases). The CDR3 sequence is 13 residues long. Trimming took off 3 bases at V and 4 bases at J, with 9 bases between the two ends. The CDR3: CASSFKGIYGYTF. The DNA for the CDR3 is TGTGCCAGCAGTTTTAAGGGGATCTATGGCTACACCTTC.